The 24 T cell receptor beta chains in this list originate from one sample, sequenced in a study of molecular identifiers for immune sequencing clone quantification. Each CDR3 protein is one row after TCRdb ran MiXCR on the PCR reads. The table shows nearly 650,000 distinct CDR3 sequences, with around 25% occurring only once. Sequences were obtained from naive CD8+ T cells from blood, with Jurkat cell RNA spiked in. The subset here: FACS-sorted CD8+CD4-CCR7+CD45RA+ naive T cells. The receptor source for this set is a human donor in good health. Some libraries in this study had Jurkat cell RNA spiked in.

This clonotype was observed once. The chain links TRBV5-6 to TRBJ2-1; 9 positions agree with TRBD2. CDR1 SGHDT and CDR2 YYEEEE come from the germline V gene. The CDR3 totals 15 residues. V was clipped by 3 bases and J by 6 bases; unmatched bases: 7. The CDR3 loop is CASSSTGLAPNEQFF. The CDR3 coding sequence is TGTGCCAGCAGCTCTACGGGACTAGCCCCCAATGAGCAGTTCTTC.

This clonotype was seen ten or more times. The genes are TRBV6-6 and TRBJ2-7; D uncertain. CDR1 MNHNY and CDR2 SVGAGI come from the germline V gene (reference sequence). CDR3 length equals 15 residues. The V gene lost 0 bases and the J gene lost 0 bases, with 9 bases spanning the gap. CDR3 protein: CASSYSKYPSYEQYF. CDR3 nucleotide sequence: TGTGCCAGCAGTTACTCGAAGTATCCCTCCTACGAGCAGTACTTC.

The chain combines TRBV7-9 with TRBJ2-5; maybe TRBD2 (6 bases). The CDR3 has 17 residues. CDR1 and CDR2 (germline): SEHNR, FQNEAQ (reference sequence). The ends were cut back, 6 bases at V and 4 bases at J, with 24 bases in the middle. The CDR3 nucleotides read TGTGCCAGCAGACCATCGACCGGGACTTCCGCCCGAGAGACCCAGTACTTC. This translates into CASRPSTGTSARETQYF.

This clonotype was counted between two and nine times. The V call is TRBV20-1, the J call TRBJ2-3, with D possibly TRBD2 on 6 matching bases. The germline gives CDR1 DFQATT, CDR2 SNEGSKA (reference sequence). V gave up 3 bases and J gave up 2 bases, with 18 bases separating them. The CDR3 has 16 residues. The CDR3 is CSARQLGLAITDTQYF. The CDR3 DNA follows: TGCAGTGCTAGGCAGTTGGGACTTGCGATCACAGATACGCAGTATTTT.

The rearrangement links TRBV27 to TRBJ2-3; 9 bases fit TRBD2. The V gene end was trimmed by 5 bases and the J gene end by 2 bases; junction bases not matched to a gene: 8. The germline CDR1 and CDR2 sequences are MNHEY and SMNVEV (reference sequence). CDR3 length equals 16 residues. CDR3 coding DNA: TGTGCCAGCAGTAGACTAGCGGCCACTTTCACAGATACGCAGTATTTT. Residues: CASSRLAATFTDTQYF.

This clonotype was counted ten times or more. The V call is TRBV6-2 or TRBV6-3, the J call TRBJ2-2; D is unclear. V was pared by 2 bases and J by 4 bases, with 5 bases between. Germline CDR1 reads MNHEY; CDR2 reads SVGEGT. The CDR3 length is 13 residues. CDR3 protein: CASSYKVTGELFF. CDR3 nucleotide sequence: TGTGCCAGCAGTTACAAGGTCACCGGGGAGCTGTTTTTT.

As for this clonotype: A read error is possible here, since a much larger clone lies one base away. Here the CDR3 omits its conserved ending phenylalanine or tryptophan, so a read error is the likely source. The chain uses TRBV29-1 and TRBJ2-7, with D possibly being TRBD2 (5 bases). Trimming stripped 7 bases from V and 3 bases from J, with 13 bases between. The CDR3 runs to 12 residues. CDR1 is SQVTM and CDR2 is ANQGSEA in the germline V gene. The CDR3 protein is CSAGIGDYEQYL. Written as DNA, the CDR3 is TGCAGCGCCGGGATAGGCGACTACGAGCAGTACCTC.

Ten or more counts support this clonotype. The rearrangement links TRBV27 to TRBJ2-7; D might be TRBD2 (5 bases). Between the trimmed V and J ends, which lost 2 bases and 3 bases, there was a span of 14 bases. The CDR3 length is 15 residues. CDR1 is MNHEY and CDR2 is SMNVEV in the germline V gene (reference sequence). The chain's CDR3 is CASSLGPEGIYEQYF. In DNA, the CDR3 is TGTGCCAGCAGTTTAGGCCCCGAGGGAATCTACGAGCAGTACTTC.

This clonotype was seen a handful of times. The genes are TRBV19 and TRBJ2-2; a possible D gene is TRBD2 (5 bases). The CDR3 covers 16 residues. Germline values: CDR1 LNHDA, CDR2 SQIVND (reference sequence). V gave up 2 bases and J gave up 3 bases, with 13 bases separating them. DNA of the CDR3: TGTGCCAGTAGTATAAAGAACTACGGGGACACCGGGGAGCTGTTTTTT. Translated: CASSIKNYGDTGELFF.

This clonotype has just a few counts. The J gene is TRBJ2-7, the V gene TRBV6-5; D may correspond to TRBD1 or TRBD2 (5 bases each). V was pared by 3 bases and J by 3 bases, with 18 bases between. The CDR3 is made up of 16 amino acids. From germline, CDR1 is MNHEY and CDR2 SVGAGI. CDR3 sequence (DNA): TGTGCCAGCAGTTATATACTCGGGGACGGGAACTACGAGCAGTACTTC. This codes for CASSYILGDGNYEQYF.

CDR3 amino acids: CASSQKFPQADYEQYF. CDR3 nucleotides: TGCGCCAGCAGCCAAAAGTTTCCGCAGGCGGACTACGAGCAGTACTTC. V is TRBV4-1 and J is TRBJ2-7; D unclear. The CDR3 is 16 residues long. Looked up from germline, CDR1 is MGHRA and CDR2 is YSYEKL. V was clipped by 2 bases and J by 3 bases, with 17 bases between them.

This clonotype was seen a few times. This chain connects TRBV27 to TRBJ2-7; 9 nucleotides agree with TRBD1. V was pared by 5 bases and J by 4 bases, with 6 bases of the junction left unmatched. The CDR3 has 14 amino acids. Germline CDR1 is MNHEY and CDR2 is SMNVEV (reference sequence). The CDR3 region has the DNA TGTGCCAGCAGTACCTCGGACAGGGGTTACGAGCAGTACTTC. It is translated as CASSTSDRGYEQYF.

This clonotype was seen at least ten times. This chain links TRBV3-1 with TRBJ2-3; no clear D gene. V lost 1 base and J 2 bases, leaving 22 bases between the germline ends. This CDR3 is 19 amino acids long. Germline CDR1 is LGHDT and CDR2 is YNNKEL (reference sequence). The CDR3 DNA reads as TGTGCCAGCAGCCAAGTTGTCTCTTCCGCTATGCTACTCACAGATACGCAGTATTTT. It encodes CASSQVVSSAMLLTDTQYF.

This clonotype was seen ten or more times. One junction end does not reproduce the germline sequence, and a read error may be involved. The rearrangement uses TRBV2 and TRBJ1-1; no reliable D call. Looked up from germline, CDR1 is SNHLY and CDR2 is FYNNEI. The length of the CDR3 is 15 residues. CDR3 in DNA: TGTGCCAGCAGGGAAGGGTCCAGCATCAGCACTGAAGCTTTCTTT. Translation gives CASREGSSISTEAFF.

V is TRBV3-1 and J is TRBJ2-3; no clear D. Trimming took off 5 bases at V and 6 bases at J, with 21 bases between the two ends. The CDR3 runs 16 residues. Germline CDR1 reads LGHDT; CDR2 reads YNNKEL (reference sequence). CDR3 bases: TGTGCCAGCAGCGACATCTCTAGTCGGGCCTCGGATACGCAGTATTTT. This gives the protein CASSDISSRASDTQYF.

For this clonotype: A much larger clone differs from this one at a single base, so this may be a read error. In DNA, the CDR3 is TGCGCCAGCACCCTCGCCGGGGTAGAAGCTTCCTTT. Residues: CASTLAGVEASF. The chain uses TRBV5-1 and TRBJ1-1; D unclear. In germline, CDR1 is SGHRS, CDR2 YFSETQ. This CDR3 contains 12 residues.

Notes on this clonotype: The germline gene is not matched at one end of the junction; a read error may be the cause. This rearrangement joins TRBV12-3 or TRBV12-4 to TRBJ1-5; tentative D call: TRBD1 (5 bases). The length of the CDR3 is 12 residues. CDR3 amino acids: CASSGGGQPLHF. The CDR3 DNA sequence: TGTGCCAGCAGTGGGGGGGGTCAGCCCCTGCATTTT.

V usage is TRBV11-2 and J usage is TRBJ2-3; D is unresolved. This CDR3 has 14 amino acids. The V and J ends lost 3 bases and 1 base respectively, with 8 bases between them. Germline CDR1 is SGHAT and CDR2 is FQNNGV. The CDR3 region has the DNA TGTGCCAGCAGCTTTAGGTTTGGCACAGATACGCAGTATTTT. It yields the protein CASSFRFGTDTQYF.

The chain is built from TRBV6-5 and TRBJ2-7, with TRBD1 matching over 7 bases. From germline, CDR1 is MNHEY and CDR2 SVGAGI. V dropped 2 bases and J dropped 4; count of bases not matched to a gene: 5. CDR3 length: 14 residues. The CDR3 nucleotides are TGTGCCAGCAGTTACACCCAGGGGGTTTACGAGCAGTACTTC. Translating it yields CASSYTQGVYEQYF.

This sequence joins TRBV27 and TRBJ2-2; D is ambiguous. Germline CDR1 is MNHEY and CDR2 is SMNVEV (reference sequence). V lost 6 bases, J lost 4 bases, and 12 bases lay in between. This CDR3 has 14 residues. CDR3 bases: TGTGCCAGCAGAGAAAGACAAGGCACCGGGGAGCTGTTTTTT. Its translation is CASRERQGTGELFF.

This sequence joins TRBV27 and TRBJ2-7; 9 bases align to TRBD2. This CDR3 comprises 14 residues. Germline-derived CDR1 and CDR2 are MNHEY and SMNVEV (reference sequence). V lost 5 bases to trimming and J lost 5 bases; unmatched junction nucleotides: 7. The CDR3 DNA reads as TGTGCCAGCAGTCCAGGACTAGCGTTCGACGAGCAGTACTTC. Translation gives CASSPGLAFDEQYF.

As concerns this clonotype: Being one base from a much bigger clone, this may be a read error. The chain employs TRBV5-4 and TRBJ2-1; D possibly corresponds to TRBD2 (6 bases). The germline CDR1 and CDR2 sequences are SGHNT and YYREEE (reference sequence). There are 18 residues in the CDR3. CDR3: CAGSWGVSGSYGGDEQFF. The CDR3 DNA sequence: TGTGCCGGCAGCTGGGGGGTTAGCGGATCCTATGGAGGAGATGAGCAGTTCTTC.

This clonotype was found many times. The J gene is TRBJ2-1, the V gene TRBV7-2; 10 positions match TRBD1. Germline V CDR1 and CDR2: SGHTA, FQGNSA. There are 14 residues in the CDR3. Trimming took 1 base from V and 6 from J; bases not matched to a gene: 0. CDR3 bases: TGTGCCAGCAGCTTAGGGACAGGGGGCAATGAGCAGTTCTTC. This encodes CASSLGTGGNEQFF.

The chain recombines TRBV7-9 with TRBJ2-7; no firm D call. This CDR3 contains 14 residues. The ends were cut back, 0 bases at V and 3 bases at J, with 9 bases in the middle. Germline CDR1 and CDR2: SEHNR and FQNEAQ (reference sequence). The CDR3 sequence is CASSLAGQVYEQYF. The CDR3 DNA follows: TGTGCCAGCAGCTTAGCGGGTCAGGTCTACGAGCAGTACTTC.